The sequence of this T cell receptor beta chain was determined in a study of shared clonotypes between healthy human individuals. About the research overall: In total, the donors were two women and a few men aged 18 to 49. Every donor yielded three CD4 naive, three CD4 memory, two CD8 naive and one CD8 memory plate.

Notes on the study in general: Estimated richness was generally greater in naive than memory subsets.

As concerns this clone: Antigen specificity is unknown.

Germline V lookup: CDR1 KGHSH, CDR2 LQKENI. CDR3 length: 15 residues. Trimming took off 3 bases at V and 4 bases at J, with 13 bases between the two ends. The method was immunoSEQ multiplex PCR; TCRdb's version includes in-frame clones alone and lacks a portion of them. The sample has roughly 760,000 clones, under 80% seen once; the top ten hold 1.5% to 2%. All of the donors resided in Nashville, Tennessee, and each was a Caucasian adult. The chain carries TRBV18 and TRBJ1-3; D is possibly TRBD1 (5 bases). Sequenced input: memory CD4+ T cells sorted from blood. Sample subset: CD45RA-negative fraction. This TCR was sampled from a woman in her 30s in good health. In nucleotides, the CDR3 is TGTGCCAGCTCACCCCCCGTTGGGGCAGGAAACACCATATATTTT. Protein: CASSPPVGAGNTIYF.